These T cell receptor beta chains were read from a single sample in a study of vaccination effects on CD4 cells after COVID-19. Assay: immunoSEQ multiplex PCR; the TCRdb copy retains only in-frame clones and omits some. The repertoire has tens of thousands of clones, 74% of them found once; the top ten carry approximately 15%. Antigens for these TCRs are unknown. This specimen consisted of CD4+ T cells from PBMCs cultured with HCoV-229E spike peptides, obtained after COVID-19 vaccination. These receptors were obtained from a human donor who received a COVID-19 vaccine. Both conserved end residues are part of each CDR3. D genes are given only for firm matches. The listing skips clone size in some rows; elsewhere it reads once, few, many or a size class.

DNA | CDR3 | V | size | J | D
TGTGCCAGCAGCCTGACTAGCGGGACGTCAGATACGCAGTATTTT | CASSLTSGTSDTQYF | TRBV7-9 | - | TRBJ2-3 | TRBD2
TGTGCCAGCAGCTTAGAGGGGGGCTCCTACAATGAGCAGTTCTTC | CASSLEGGSYNEQFF | TRBV11-2 | - | TRBJ2-1 | -
TGTGCCAGCAGCTCCGGACAGGGGGCGCTTGGCTATGGCTACACCTTC | CASSSGQGALGYGYTF | TRBV7-9 | few | TRBJ1-2 | TRBD1
TGCGCCAGCAGCTTTACAGGGAAGGATTCACCCCTCCACTTT | CASSFTGKDSPLHF | TRBV5-1 | - | TRBJ1-6 | -
TGTGCCATCAGTGATGCTAACTATGGCTACACCTTC | CAISDANYGYTF | TRBV10-3 | - | TRBJ1-2 | -
TGTGCAAGTCGCTTTATTGCGAATGAGCAGTTCTTC | CASRFIANEQFF | TRBV12-2 | - | TRBJ2-1 | -
TGTGCCAGCAGCCTGGACAGGCCCTCCCCAGAGCAGTACTTC | CASSLDRPSPEQYF | TRBV3-1/TRBV3-2 | once | TRBJ2-7 | TRBD1
TGCGCCAGCAGCCTCGGACAGGGCTTGATTCTTAGGAATTCACCCCTCCACTTT | CASSLGQGLILRNSPLHF | TRBV4-1 | - | TRBJ1-6 | TRBD1
TGTGCCAGCACCAGGGAGTCTCAACGAATGTCTGAGCAGTTCTTC | CASTRESQRMSEQFF | TRBV2 | once | TRBJ2-1 | -
TGTGCCAGCTCACCGGACAGCATGAACACTGAAGCTTTCTTT | CASSPDSMNTEAFF | TRBV18 | once | TRBJ1-1 | -
TGTGCCAGCAGCCAGGTGGGGATAAGAGGACTTGGTCACAATGAGCAGTTCTTC | CASSQVGIRGLGHNEQFF | TRBV11-2 | once | TRBJ2-1 | -
TGTGCCAGCGGACTAGCGGGAGCCACAGATACGCAGTATTTT | CASGLAGATDTQYF | TRBV10-3 | few | TRBJ2-3 | TRBD2
TGTGCCAGCAGCGGAGGTTCCGGGGGAGGGGGGTTCAATGAGCAGTTCTTC | CASSGGSGGGGFNEQFF | TRBV9 | few | TRBJ2-1 | -
TGTGCCAGCAGCCAAGAAGGCCAAGAGACCCAGTACTTC | CASSQEGQETQYF | TRBV3-1/TRBV3-2 | - | TRBJ2-5 | -
TGCGCCAGCCAAGATCGGGCGGGGGGCGGGTCTAATACGCAGTATTTT | CASQDRAGGGSNTQYF | TRBV5-1 | - | TRBJ2-3 | TRBD2
TGTGCCAGCAGCCAGGGCCAGGGGGTCGGTGGCTACACCTTC | CASSQGQGVGGYTF | TRBV3-1/TRBV3-2 | - | TRBJ1-2 | TRBD1
TGTGCCAGCAGCCGGTCGAGGGTGGACACTGAAGCTTTCTTT | CASSRSRVDTEAFF | TRBV11-2 | few | TRBJ1-1 | -
TGTGCCAGCAGCTTATTCCGAGCGGGAGTCTCCCTTAGGTCCTACAATGAGCAGTTCTTC | CASSLFRAGVSLRSYNEQFF | TRBV7-8 | - | TRBJ2-1 | TRBD2
TGTGCCAGCAGGGGGACAGGGTACGAGCAGTACTTC | CASRGTGYEQYF | TRBV25-1 | - | TRBJ2-7 | TRBD1
TGTGCCAGCTCGCCTCCATTTCCGGGCAACGAGCAGTACTTC | CASSPPFPGNEQYF | TRBV18 | - | TRBJ2-7 | -
TGTGCCAGCAGTGAAATTCTTCAACTACGGGGCAAGCCCTTCTTCTCCTACGAGCAGTACTTC | CASSEILQLRGKPFFSYEQYF | TRBV6-1 | - | TRBJ2-7 | -
TGTGCCAGCAGTGAAGATCGGACAGGGAGCCAGTACTTC | CASSEDRTGSQYF | TRBV6-1 | - | TRBJ2-7 | TRBD1
TGTGCCAGCAGCCAAGGGCTAGCGGGAGGGAACCAAGAGACCCAGTACTTC | CASSQGLAGGNQETQYF | TRBV3-1/TRBV3-2 | once | TRBJ2-5 | TRBD2
TGTGCCAGCAGCGTAACCGGGACAGGGGGTGAAAAACTGTTTTTT | CASSVTGTGGEKLFF | TRBV7-2 | - | TRBJ1-4 | TRBD1
TGTGCCAGCAGTCTCACAGGGAAGTGGGCCTACGAGCAGTACTTC | CASSLTGKWAYEQYF | TRBV27 | - | TRBJ2-7 | -
TGTGCCAGCAGACGACTAGCGGGAGGGGCAGATACGCAGTATTTT | CASRRLAGGADTQYF | TRBV27 | - | TRBJ2-3 | TRBD2
TGCGCCAGCAGTGAGGGGGGGACTGCAACCTACGAGCAGTACTTC | CASSEGGTATYEQYF | TRBV10-1 | few | TRBJ2-7 | -
TGCGCCAGCAGCTTGAGGGCAGGCTCCTACAATGAGCAGTTCTTC | CASSLRAGSYNEQFF | TRBV5-1 | - | TRBJ2-1 | -
TGTGCCAGCAGACCACAGGGGGGGGCTTATGGCTACACCTTC | CASRPQGGAYGYTF | TRBV5-4 | once | TRBJ1-2 | TRBD1
TGTGCCAGTAAATCGGACTCCGAGTACACTGAAGCTTTCTTT | CASKSDSEYTEAFF | TRBV19 | - | TRBJ1-1 | -
TGTGCCACCAGCAGACTCGACAGATACAATGAGCAGTTCTTC | CATSRLDRYNEQFF | TRBV15 | - | TRBJ2-1 | -
TGTGCCAGCAGCGGCCCTGTTGTGGGTGGAAACACCATATATTTT | CASSGPVVGGNTIYF | TRBV7-9 | few | TRBJ1-3 | -